Sequencing of this TCR beta chain was carried out in a study of T cells after yellow fever vaccination. A process of 5'RACE template switching, which added a universal primer site and UMIs, was used to make TCR cDNA. A single record per CDR3 protein comes from TCRdb applying MiXCR to the 5' RACE reads. The data show some 250,000 distinct CDR3 sequences, 3.6% seen once. Germline V CDR1 and CDR2: SGHTA, FQGNSA. Trimming removed 5 bases from V and 3 bases from J, with 14 bases in between. This CDR3 comprises 15 residues. This sequence was found in a man between 18 and 29 years old who received the YFV17D yellow fever vaccine. Sample: PBMCs, taken 15 days after the yellow fever booster vaccination. The chain carries TRBV7-2 and TRBJ1-3, with D perhaps TRBD1 (5 bases). The CDR3 is CASSAGLNFGNTIYF. The CDR3 coding sequence is TGTGCCAGCAGCGCAGGGCTGAATTTTGGAAACACCATATATTTT.